The 7 T cell receptor beta chains reported below all come from one sample, sequenced in a study of blood T cell repertoires in COVID-19. Some clones are missing from TCRdb's copy, which holds only in-frame ones; the method was immunoSEQ multiplex PCR. Here the sample spans roughly 250,000 clones, approximately 80% being singletons. The sequenced sample consisted of peripheral blood. All receptors derive from a woman aged 55-69 years with active or convalescent COVID-19.

The rearrangement joins TRBV28 to TRBJ2-2; 7 bases agree with TRBD1. CDR3 length: 15 residues. J was trimmed by 3 bases and V by 6 bases; bases with no gene match: 7. The germline V gene has CDR1 MDHEN and CDR2 SYDVKM. The CDR3 sequence: CASSSGQSHTGELFF. Here the CDR3 DNA reads TGTGCCAGCAGCTCGGGACAGTCTCACACCGGGGAGCTGTTTTTT.

The gene calls are TRBV5-1 and TRBJ2-1; TRBD1 might be the D (6 bases). V was trimmed by 7 bases and J by 1 base, leaving 18 bases between them. The CDR3 covers 16 residues. Germline V gene sequence: CDR1 SGHRS, CDR2 YFSETQ. DNA for the CDR3: TGCGCCAGCGGGGACGGCGGGCAGGGGTCCTACAATGAGCAGTTCTTC. It specifies CASGDGGQGSYNEQFF.

As concerns this clone: Other DNA sequences in this specimen translate into the identical CDR3. V is TRBV7-2 and J is TRBJ1-6, with 7 positions matching TRBD1. This CDR3 is 16 amino acids long. Germline values: CDR1 SGHTA, CDR2 FQGNSA. V lost 2 bases to trimming and J lost 6 bases; unmatched junction nucleotides: 7. CDR3 amino acids: CASSLYGGQFNSPLHF. The CDR3 DNA sequence: TGTGCCAGCAGCTTATACGGGGGACAGTTTAATTCACCCCTCCACTTT. The complete variable domain, with remaining parts taken from reference TRBV7-2 and TRBJ1-6, reads GAGVSQSPSNKVTEKGKDVELRCDPISGHTALYWYRQSLGQGLEFLIYFQGNSAPDKSGLPSDRFSAERTGGSVSTLTIQRTQQEDSAVYLCASSLYGGQFNSPLHFGNGTRLTVT.

This CDR3 is CASTRSGAYQPQHF. For the CDR3, the DNA is TGTGCCAGCACCCGAAGCGGGGCTTACCAGCCCCAGCATTTT. This rearrangement joins TRBV28 to TRBJ1-5; TRBD1 is a possible D gene (5 bases). The V gene's germline CDR1 is MDHEN and CDR2 SYDVKM. This CDR3 has 14 amino acids. Trimming removed 7 bases at V and 7 bases at J, with 17 bases between.

The chain recombines TRBV21-1 with TRBJ2-7; the DNA was not compared with TRBD2, the D call given in the table. TRBV21-1 is reported as a pseudogene. This CDR3 comprises 17 residues. CDR3 DNA: TGTGCCAGCAGCAAAAAAGCGCCGACTAGCGGAAAGTACGAGCAGTACTTC. Translating it yields CASSKKAPTSGKYEQYF.

This clone was detected once. The chain joins TRBV6-6 to TRBJ1-5, with TRBD1 identical over 7 bases. The CDR3 has 15 residues. Losses at the gene ends were 4 bases for V and 2 bases for J; bases not matched to a gene: 5. CDR1 is MNHNY, CDR2 SVGAGI, per germline (reference sequence). The CDR3 loop reads CASSLKGGRNQPQHF. The CDR3 DNA reads as TGTGCCAGCAGTTTAAAAGGGGGCCGCAATCAGCCCCAGCATTTT.

This sequence joins TRBV30 and TRBJ2-5; D remains unclear. Germline V gene lookup returns CDR1 GTSNPN and CDR2 SVGIG (reference sequence). Deletions cut 7 bases from V and 7 bases from J, with 13 bases between. The CDR3 has 11 amino acids. In DNA, the CDR3 is TGTGCCTCCCTAGGTCGTGGGACCCAGTACTTC. This translates into CASLGRGTQYF.